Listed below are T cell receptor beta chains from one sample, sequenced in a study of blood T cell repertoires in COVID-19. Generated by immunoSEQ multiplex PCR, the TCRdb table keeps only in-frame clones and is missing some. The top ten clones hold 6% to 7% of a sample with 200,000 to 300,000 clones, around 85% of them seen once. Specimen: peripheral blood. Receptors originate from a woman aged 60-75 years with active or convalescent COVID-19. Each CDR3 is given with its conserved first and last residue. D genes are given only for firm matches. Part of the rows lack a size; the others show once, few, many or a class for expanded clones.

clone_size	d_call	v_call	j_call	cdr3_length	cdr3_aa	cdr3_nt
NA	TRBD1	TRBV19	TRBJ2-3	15	CASSARDRATDTQYF	TGTGCCAGTAGTGCCAGGGACAGGGCCACAGATACGCAGTATTTT
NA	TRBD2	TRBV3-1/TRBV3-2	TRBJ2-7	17	CASSWWGLAGTSYEQYF	TGTGCCAGCAGCTGGTGGGGACTAGCGGGTACCTCCTACGAGCAGTACTTC
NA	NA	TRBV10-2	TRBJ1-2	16	CASSEFRGLGNYGYTF	TGCGCCAGCAGTGAGTTCAGAGGGTTGGGGAACTATGGCTACACCTTC
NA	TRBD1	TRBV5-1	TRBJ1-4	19	CASSSGTGTGKGTNEKLFF	TGCGCCAGCAGCTCGGGAACCGGGACAGGGAAAGGGACTAATGAAAAACTGTTTTTT
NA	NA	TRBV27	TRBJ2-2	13	CASSLGPTGELFF	TGTGCCAGCAGTTTGGGGCCCACCGGGGAGCTGTTTTTT
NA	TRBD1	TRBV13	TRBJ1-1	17	CASSTPGQGTSSHEAFF	TGTGCCAGCAGCACTCCGGGACAGGGAACCTCTAGCCACGAAGCTTTCTTT
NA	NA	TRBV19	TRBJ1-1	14	CASTRGDMNTEAFF	TGTGCCAGTACCCGAGGGGACATGAACACTGAAGCTTTCTTT
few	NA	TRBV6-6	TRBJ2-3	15	CATNAITGSTDTQYF	TGTGCCACCAACGCAATAACAGGGAGCACAGATACGCAGTATTTT
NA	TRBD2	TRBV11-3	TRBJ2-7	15	CASSLRGGPIYEQYF	TGTGCCAGCAGCTTACGGGGAGGGCCAATCTACGAGCAGTACTTC
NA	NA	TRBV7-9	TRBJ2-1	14	CASSPVLGDNEQFF	TGTGCCAGCAGCCCGGTTCTAGGAGACAATGAGCAGTTCTTC
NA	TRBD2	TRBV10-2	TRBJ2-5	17	CASLSRSIAGARETQYF	TGCGCCAGCCTCAGCCGTAGTATAGCGGGAGCGCGAGAGACCCAGTACTTC
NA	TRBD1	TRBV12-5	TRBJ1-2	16	CASGTGQGLGDYGYTF	TGTGCTAGTGGTACGGGACAGGGCTTGGGAGACTATGGCTACACCTTC
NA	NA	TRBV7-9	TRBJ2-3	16	CASSSGTFNWADTQYF	TGTGCCAGCAGCTCCGGGACTTTTAATTGGGCAGATACGCAGTATTTT
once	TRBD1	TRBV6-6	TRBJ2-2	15	CASSYGTGNTGELFF	TGTGCCAGCAGCTATGGGACAGGGAACACCGGGGAGCTGTTTTTT
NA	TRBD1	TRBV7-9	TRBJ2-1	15	CASSLVGDSYNEQFF	TGTGCCAGCAGCTTAGTGGGGGACAGCTACAATGAGCAGTTCTTC
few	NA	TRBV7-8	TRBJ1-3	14	CASSLAHSGNTIYF	TGTGCCAGCAGCTTAGCGCACAGTGGAAACACCATATATTTT
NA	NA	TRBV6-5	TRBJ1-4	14	CASRPPGKNEKLFF	TGTGCCAGCAGACCCCCCGGGAAAAATGAAAAACTGTTTTTT